This entry describes one TCR beta chain. Through a sample-barcoded 5' primer and a J-beta primer mix, a second PCR was run for about 7 to 12 cycles. MiXCR was run by TCRdb on the 5' RACE reads, yielding one entry per CDR3 protein. This sample has about a million distinct CDR3 sequences, with about two fifths found just once. The data derive from a study of blood T cells in healthy people across ages. CDR3 length: 14 residues. The V gene lost 1 base and the J gene lost 2 bases, with 8 bases spanning the gap. This sequence joins TRBV12-3 or TRBV12-4 and TRBJ2-5; D remains unclear. The source of this sequence is a man between 18 and 29 years old in good health. The material sequenced was blood. DNA of the CDR3: TGTGCCAGCAGTTTAGACGACCCGCAAGAGACCCAGTACTTC. Translation: CASSLDDPQETQYF.